A selection of T cell receptor beta chains follows, all from one sample in a study of blood T cell repertoires in COVID-19. Only in-frame clones appear in the TCRdb table, and some are missing; sequencing was by immunoSEQ multiplex PCR. There are fewer than 300,000 clones in the sample; less than 85% occur only once, and 2% to 3% lies in the top ten. Sequencing was performed on peripheral blood. These receptor sequences come from a woman in her seventies with active or convalescent COVID-19. The CDR3 runs from the conserved cysteine through the conserved F or W. The D gene is left open where the match is weak. Clone size, where shown, is once, few, many, or a class for clones that have expanded.

v_call: TRBV7-2
j_call: TRBJ1-6
clone_size: few
d_call: TRBD1
cdr3_nt: TGTGCCAGCAGCCAACAGGGGTCAACCTATAATTCACCCCTCCACTTT
cdr3_aa: CASSQQGSTYNSPLHF

v_call: TRBV19
j_call: TRBJ2-3
clone_size: -
d_call: TRBD2
cdr3_nt: TGTGCCACCGGGGGGAGACTAGCGGGAGTTGGTGATACGCAGTATTTT
cdr3_aa: CATGGRLAGVGDTQYF

v_call: TRBV7-8
j_call: TRBJ2-3
clone_size: -
d_call: TRBD2
cdr3_nt: TGTGCCAGCAGCTACGGACTAGCGGGGGCGCGCACAGATACGCAGTATTTT
cdr3_aa: CASSYGLAGARTDTQYF

v_call: TRBV5-1
j_call: TRBJ1-2
clone_size: once
d_call: TRBD1
cdr3_nt: TGCGCCAGCAGAGAGGCAGGGGGTGACTATGGCTACACCTTC
cdr3_aa: CASREAGGDYGYTF

v_call: TRBV29-1
j_call: TRBJ2-3
clone_size: -
d_call: TRBD2
cdr3_nt: TGCAGCGTTACAACCTTTTTCGGGACTAGCTCAGATACGCAGTATTTT
cdr3_aa: CSVTTFFGTSSDTQYF

v_call: TRBV5-6
j_call: TRBJ2-5
clone_size: -
d_call: -
cdr3_nt: TGTGCCAGCAGCCTGAGCTGGAGCCTCGGGGAGACCCAGTACTTC
cdr3_aa: CASSLSWSLGETQYF

v_call: TRBV5-1
j_call: TRBJ2-1
clone_size: -
d_call: TRBD1
cdr3_nt: TGCGCCAGCAGCTTGCAGACAGGGACCTACAATGAGCAGTTCTTC
cdr3_aa: CASSLQTGTYNEQFF

v_call: TRBV5-8
j_call: TRBJ2-2
clone_size: -
d_call: -
cdr3_nt: TGTGCCAGCAGCTTTGGGCAGGGGAACACCGGGGAGCTGTTTTTT
cdr3_aa: CASSFGQGNTGELFF

v_call: TRBV5-1
j_call: TRBJ1-5
clone_size: many
d_call: TRBD1
cdr3_nt: TGCGCCAGCAGCTTGGCGGGACAGGCTTATCAGCCCCAGCATTTT
cdr3_aa: CASSLAGQAYQPQHF

v_call: TRBV18
j_call: TRBJ2-7
clone_size: -
d_call: -
cdr3_nt: TGTGCCAGCTCGCCTGACAGGAGCCGCGAGCAGTACTTC
cdr3_aa: CASSPDRSREQYF

v_call: TRBV12-3/TRBV12-4
j_call: TRBJ1-2
clone_size: -
d_call: TRBD1
cdr3_nt: TGTGCCAGCAGCAGGCAGGGGGACTATGGCTACACCTTC
cdr3_aa: CASSRQGDYGYTF

v_call: TRBV2
j_call: TRBJ1-4
clone_size: -
d_call: TRBD1
cdr3_nt: TGTGCCAGCAGCCGGGACAGGGGTAATGAAAAACTGTTTTTT
cdr3_aa: CASSRDRGNEKLFF

v_call: TRBV10-3
j_call: TRBJ2-1
clone_size: -
d_call: -
cdr3_nt: TGTGCCATCAGACCCACCGGGCCGCGGGGTGAGCAGTTCTTC
cdr3_aa: CAIRPTGPRGEQFF

v_call: TRBV27
j_call: TRBJ1-2
clone_size: -
d_call: TRBD1
cdr3_nt: TGTGCCAGCAGTCAGCTACAGGGGGCGAACTATGGCTACACCTTC
cdr3_aa: CASSQLQGANYGYTF

v_call: TRBV24-1
j_call: TRBJ1-3
clone_size: -
d_call: -
cdr3_nt: TGTGCCACCAGTGAGGGGGGGCCGGGAAACACCATATATTTT
cdr3_aa: CATSEGGPGNTIYF

v_call: TRBV19
j_call: TRBJ1-1
clone_size: -
d_call: -
cdr3_nt: TGTGCCAGTAGTACGGGGATTCTACAGCGTGAAGCTTTCTTT
cdr3_aa: CASSTGILQREAFF

v_call: TRBV5-6
j_call: TRBJ1-2
clone_size: -
d_call: TRBD1
cdr3_nt: TGTGCCAGCAGTTTTCGGGGACAGGAGTATGGCTACACCTTC
cdr3_aa: CASSFRGQEYGYTF

v_call: TRBV7-2
j_call: TRBJ2-3
clone_size: -
d_call: TRBD2
cdr3_nt: TGTGCCAGCAGCTTTATGGGGGGGGTCACAGATACGCAGTATTTT
cdr3_aa: CASSFMGGVTDTQYF

v_call: TRBV9
j_call: TRBJ2-3
clone_size: -
d_call: -
cdr3_nt: TGTGCCAGCAGCGTCTCACTATACACAGATACGCAGTATTTT
cdr3_aa: CASSVSLYTDTQYF

v_call: TRBV15
j_call: TRBJ2-7
clone_size: -
d_call: -
cdr3_nt: TGTGCCACCAGCAGAGAAAGAGACTTCTCCGAGCAGTACTTC
cdr3_aa: CATSRERDFSEQYF

v_call: TRBV2
j_call: TRBJ2-7
clone_size: -
d_call: TRBD2
cdr3_nt: TGTGCCAGCCTCGGGACTAGCGGGATCCACGAGCAGTACTTC
cdr3_aa: CASLGTSGIHEQYF

v_call: TRBV6-5
j_call: TRBJ2-7
clone_size: -
d_call: TRBD2
cdr3_nt: TGTGCCAACCCGGGAGGGGCTGACCACGAGCAGTACTTC
cdr3_aa: CANPGGADHEQYF

v_call: TRBV6-5
j_call: TRBJ1-3
clone_size: -
d_call: -
cdr3_nt: TGTGCCAGCAGTTACCGGACAGCTCCTGGAAACACCATATATTTT
cdr3_aa: CASSYRTAPGNTIYF

v_call: TRBV3-1/TRBV3-2
j_call: TRBJ1-2
clone_size: -
d_call: -
cdr3_nt: TGTGCCAGCAGCCAAGGCGACTATGGCTACACCTTC
cdr3_aa: CASSQGDYGYTF

v_call: TRBV30
j_call: TRBJ1-1
clone_size: -
d_call: -
cdr3_nt: TGTGCCTGGAGTGTACCTCCCGGCAGGCGGGATGCTTTCTTT
cdr3_aa: CAWSVPPGRRDAFF

v_call: TRBV30
j_call: TRBJ1-1
clone_size: -
d_call: -
cdr3_nt: TGTGCCTGGAGTTGGGGAGCGAACACTGAAGCTTTCTTT
cdr3_aa: CAWSWGANTEAFF

v_call: TRBV9
j_call: TRBJ2-1
clone_size: -
d_call: -
cdr3_nt: TGTGCCAGCAGCGTAGACCCAGGGGCGCTGAATGAGCAGTTCTTC
cdr3_aa: CASSVDPGALNEQFF

v_call: TRBV7-2
j_call: TRBJ2-5
clone_size: many
d_call: TRBD2
cdr3_nt: TGTGCCAGCAGCTTCCAGCGGGGGGCTGGGGAGACCCAGTACTTC
cdr3_aa: CASSFQRGAGETQYF

v_call: TRBV10-3
j_call: TRBJ2-1
clone_size: -
d_call: TRBD2
cdr3_nt: TGTGCCACTCGGACTAGCGGGAGAGAAAGGGGCTACAATGAGCAGTTCTTC
cdr3_aa: CATRTSGRERGYNEQFF

v_call: TRBV5-8
j_call: TRBJ2-1
clone_size: -
d_call: -
cdr3_nt: TGTGCCAGCGGCCTAACAGGGAGCTCCTACAATGAGCAGTTCTTC
cdr3_aa: CASGLTGSSYNEQFF

v_call: TRBV18
j_call: TRBJ1-1
clone_size: -
d_call: TRBD1
cdr3_nt: TGTGCCAGCTCCCGGGACAGGACTAACACTGAAGCTTTCTTT
cdr3_aa: CASSRDRTNTEAFF

v_call: TRBV30
j_call: TRBJ1-5
clone_size: -
d_call: -
cdr3_nt: TGTGCCTGGGCAGGGTCACGCAGTCAGCCCCAGCATTTT
cdr3_aa: CAWAGSRSQPQHF

v_call: TRBV19
j_call: TRBJ2-5
clone_size: -
d_call: -
cdr3_nt: TGTGCCAGTAGTATAAGCGGTGGGACCCAGTACTTC
cdr3_aa: CASSISGGTQYF

v_call: TRBV7-2
j_call: TRBJ2-2
clone_size: few
d_call: -
cdr3_nt: TGTGCCAGCAGCTTAGTGGACTATAGAGGTCCCGGGGAGCTGTTTTTT
cdr3_aa: CASSLVDYRGPGELFF

v_call: TRBV5-1
j_call: TRBJ1-2
clone_size: -
d_call: -
cdr3_nt: TGCGCCAGCAGCTTGGGCACCTACAGGGTGGAAGGCTACACCTTC
cdr3_aa: CASSLGTYRVEGYTF

v_call: TRBV7-9
j_call: TRBJ1-3
clone_size: -
d_call: -
cdr3_nt: TGTGCCAGCAGCCTGGGGGGGTACTCTGGAAACACCATATATTTT
cdr3_aa: CASSLGGYSGNTIYF

v_call: TRBV28
j_call: TRBJ1-5
clone_size: -
d_call: TRBD1
cdr3_nt: TGTGCCAGCAGTTGGTGGACAGGGGACCTTAATCAGCCCCAGCATTTT
cdr3_aa: CASSWWTGDLNQPQHF

v_call: TRBV5-1
j_call: TRBJ2-1
clone_size: -
d_call: -
cdr3_nt: TGCGCCAGCAGCTTGGGGCTAGACTCCTACAATGAGCAGTTCTTC
cdr3_aa: CASSLGLDSYNEQFF

v_call: TRBV6-5
j_call: TRBJ2-5
clone_size: -
d_call: -
cdr3_nt: TGTGCCAGCAGTTACGACACGGCACAAGAGACCCAGTACTTC
cdr3_aa: CASSYDTAQETQYF

v_call: TRBV27
j_call: TRBJ1-6
clone_size: -
d_call: -
cdr3_nt: TGTGCCAGCAGTTTCGTAGAAAATTCACCCCTCCACTTT
cdr3_aa: CASSFVENSPLHF

v_call: TRBV3-1/TRBV3-2
j_call: TRBJ2-5
clone_size: -
d_call: -
cdr3_nt: TGTGCCAGCAGCCATCGGCGGTCCCAGTACTTC
cdr3_aa: CASSHRRSQYF

v_call: TRBV28
j_call: TRBJ2-1
clone_size: -
d_call: TRBD1
cdr3_nt: TGTGCCAGCAGTACGACAGGGCCGAGCTCCTACAATGAGCAGTTCTTC
cdr3_aa: CASSTTGPSSYNEQFF

v_call: TRBV12-5
j_call: TRBJ1-2
clone_size: -
d_call: TRBD1
cdr3_nt: TGTGCTAGTGGTTTCCTTGGGACAGGGGGTGGGTCCTCTTATGGCTACACCTTC
cdr3_aa: CASGFLGTGGGSSYGYTF

v_call: TRBV6-5
j_call: TRBJ1-2
clone_size: -
d_call: -
cdr3_nt: TGTGCCAGCAGGGGCCCGGGGGGGATAAGCTATGGCTACACCTTC
cdr3_aa: CASRGPGGISYGYTF

v_call: TRBV3-1/TRBV3-2
j_call: TRBJ1-4
clone_size: -
d_call: TRBD1
cdr3_nt: TGTGCCAGCAGCCAACAACTGATACAGGGGGCGATTAATGAAAAACTGTTTTTT
cdr3_aa: CASSQQLIQGAINEKLFF

v_call: TRBV19
j_call: TRBJ1-2
clone_size: -
d_call: -
cdr3_nt: TGTGCCAGTAGGGGGCATCAGGTCAAGAACTATGGCTACACCTTC
cdr3_aa: CASRGHQVKNYGYTF